A selection of T cell receptor beta chains follows, all from one sample in a study of cytomegalovirus exposure and HLA in healthy donors. Profiled with immunoSEQ multiplex PCR; TCRdb holds only in-frame clones, not every one. The sample lists some 150,000 clones; about four fifths were seen once. Sequencing used PBMCs. Source of these receptors: a man in his fifties in good health and CMV-seropositive. Each CDR3 is given with its conserved first and last residue. The order of the fields is clone size, J gene, V gene, D gene, CDR3 DNA, CDR3 protein. The D gene is left open where the match is weak. Some rows have no size entry. The others give once, few or many, or a class for an expanded clone.

>NA|TRBJ2-3|TRBV19|TRBD2
TGTGCCAGTAGACGACTAGCGGGAGGTAAAGATACGCAGTATTTT
CASRRLAGGKDTQYF
>NA|TRBJ1-2|TRBV6-5|NA
TGTGCCAGCAGTTACTCGGAGAGTACCTATGGCTACACCTTC
CASSYSESTYGYTF
>NA|TRBJ2-5|TRBV4-2|NA
TGTGCCAGCAGCCCGATACCTTCTAGCTGGGAGACCCAGTACTTC
CASSPIPSSWETQYF
>few|TRBJ2-3|TRBV7-9|TRBD1
TGTGCCAGCAGCCGGGGACAGGGGATTGCTAGCACAGATACGCAGTATTTT
CASSRGQGIASTDTQYF
>NA|TRBJ1-5|TRBV28|NA
TGTGCCAGCAGTTTAGCTACGACATCCCAGCATTTT
CASSLATTSQHF
>NA|TRBJ1-2|TRBV2|NA
TGTGCCAGCAGGCCCAGTGAGGGGGGGTATGGCTACACCTTC
CASRPSEGGYGYTF
>NA|TRBJ1-2|TRBV30|NA
TGTGCCTGGAGTGGGGGGGTGGGACGGGGGTACACCTTC
CAWSGGVGRGYTF
>NA|TRBJ2-7|TRBV10-3|TRBD1
TGTGCCATCAGTGGGGGACAGGGCTCCTACGAGCAGTACTTC
CAISGGQGSYEQYF
>few|TRBJ2-5|TRBV7-9|NA
TGTTCCAGCAGTCAAAGGGGCCAGGGTTTGAGTGGAAGGGAGACCCAGTACTTC
CSSSQRGQGLSGRETQYF
>few|TRBJ2-2|TRBV7-9|TRBD1
TGTTCCAGCAGCTTAAATTACGGACAGGGTACGGTCGGGGAGCTGTTTTTT
CSSSLNYGQGTVGELFF
>few|TRBJ2-1|TRBV7-6|TRBD1
TGTGCCAGCAGCCCCCCTGGGACAGGGACGAGCTCCTACAATGAGCAGTTCTTC
CASSPPGTGTSSYNEQFF